This passage covers 16 T cell receptor beta chains from one sample sequenced in a study of T cell changes during pregnancy in multiple sclerosis. TCRdb's copy holds only in-frame clones and misses some; the assay was immunoSEQ multiplex PCR. Of some 64,000 clones in the sample, approximately 90% are singletons; the top ten hold 0.8% to 0.9%. The sample consisted of peripheral blood, taken in the first trimester of pregnancy. These receptors came from a female donor in good health, enrolled as a control in a pregnancy study.

J is TRBJ1-6 and V is TRBV19; 7 positions agree with TRBD1. This CDR3 has 11 residues. Germline lookup yields CDR1 LNHDA and CDR2 SQIVND (reference sequence). V dropped 7 bases and J dropped 14; count of bases not matched to a gene: 5. CDR3 sequence: CASTDRVSLHF. The DNA for the CDR3 is TGTGCCAGTACCGACAGGGTTTCCCTCCACTTT. The full variable domain, completed using reference TRBV19 and TRBJ1-6, is DGGITQSPKYLFRKEGQNVTLSCEQNLNHDAMYWYRQDPGQGLRLIYYSQIVNDFQKGDIAEGYSVSREKKESFPLTVTSAQKNPTAFYLCASTDRVSLHFGNGTRLTVT.

J is TRBJ2-3 and V is TRBV4-1; tentatively, D is TRBD2 (5 bases). Trimming removed 2 bases from V and 0 bases from J, with 9 bases in between. Germline V gene data show CDR1 as MGHRA and CDR2 as YSYEKL. This CDR3 region has 15 residues. The DNA of the CDR3 is TGCGCCAGCAGCCAACGAGCGGCTAGCACAGATACGCAGTATTTT. Translated, it gives CASSQRAASTDTQYF.

This chain connects TRBV19 to TRBJ1-2; tentative D call: TRBD1 (5 bases). V shed 6 bases and J shed 4 bases, with 12 bases lying between them. Germline V CDR1 and CDR2: LNHDA, SQIVND (reference sequence). The CDR3 spans 13 residues. CDR3 protein: CASRNDRLYGYTF. CDR3 nucleotides: TGTGCCAGTAGGAACGACAGACTCTATGGCTACACCTTC. The whole variable domain, filled in from reference TRBV19 and TRBJ1-2, reads DGGITQSPKYLFRKEGQNVTLSCEQNLNHDAMYWYRQDPGQGLRLIYYSQIVNDFQKGDIAEGYSVSREKKESFPLTVTSAQKNPTAFYLCASRNDRLYGYTFGSGTRLTVV.

The chain recombines TRBV7-3 with TRBJ1-2; D not resolved. CDR3 length: 13 residues. Germline V gene data show CDR1 as SGHTA and CDR2 as FQGTGA. The V end was cut by 3 bases, the J end by 7 bases, with 12 bases between. The CDR3 DNA reads TGTGCCAGCAGCTTCGCAGCCGGCGGTGGCTACACCTTC. The encoded protein is CASSFAAGGGYTF.

V gene TRBV10-2 combines with J gene TRBJ2-1; 12 positions match TRBD2. The CDR3 sequence is 15 residues long. The V gene's germline CDR1 is WSHSY and CDR2 SAAADI. Trimming removed 8 bases from V and 5 bases from J; junction bases left unmatched: 7. In DNA form, the CDR3 reads TGCGCCAGCTTGATGACTAGCGGGGGAAACAATGAGCAGTTCTTC. This translates into CASLMTSGGNNEQFF.

J is TRBJ1-6 and V is TRBV18; D not certain. From germline, CDR1 is KGHSH and CDR2 LQKENI. The germline V and J ends were trimmed by 3 bases and 0 bases, with 12 bases remaining between them. The CDR3 consists of 17 residues. The CDR3 loop reads CASSPTADSSYNSPLHF. The CDR3 coding sequence is TGTGCCAGCTCACCTACTGCTGATAGCTCCTATAATTCACCCCTCCACTTT.

V usage is TRBV2 and J usage is TRBJ2-5, with TRBD2 matching 7 bases. Germline CDR1 and CDR2: SNHLY and FYNNEI. The CDR3 loop spans 17 amino acids. V dropped 6 bases and J dropped 4; count of bases not matched to a gene: 17. The CDR3 sequence is CASSGDSGYLPGETQYF. CDR3 nucleotides: TGTGCCAGCAGCGGTGATAGCGGGTACCTTCCTGGAGAGACCCAGTACTTC.

The gene calls are TRBV27 and TRBJ1-2; 7 positions agree with TRBD1. Germline trimming cut 2 bases from V and 4 bases from J; bases unmatched to any gene: 10. The germline gives CDR1 MNHEY, CDR2 SMNVEV (reference sequence). This CDR3 is built from 16 residues. The CDR3 DNA follows: TGTGCCAGCAGTTTAAATGGACAGGCTAAAATCTATGGCTACACCTTC. It yields the protein CASSLNGQAKIYGYTF.

This clone appeared once. The chain links TRBV7-9 to TRBJ2-7, with a tentative D call TRBD1 (5 bases). The CDR3 covers 12 residues. Germline V gives CDR1 SEHNR, CDR2 FQNEAQ (reference sequence). V was pared by 4 bases and J by 3 bases, with 7 bases between. The CDR3, as DNA: TGTGCCAGCAGCTCTACAGGCTACGAGCAGTACTTC. Its translation: CASSSTGYEQYF.

The rearrangement joins TRBV2 to TRBJ1-1; possible D gene TRBD1, 5 bases. V lost 0 bases, J lost 0 bases, and 11 bases lay in between. This CDR3 has 16 amino acids. Germline V gene lookup returns CDR1 SNHLY and CDR2 FYNNEI. The CDR3 DNA is TGTGCCAGCAGTGAAGCACGGGGGGACGTGAACACTGAAGCTTTCTTT. Translated: CASSEARGDVNTEAFF.

V gene TRBV13 combines with J gene TRBJ2-3; weak D call: TRBD1 (6 bases). Germline CDR1 and CDR2: PRHDT and FYEKMQ (reference sequence). The V gene lost 3 bases and the J gene lost 4 bases, with 14 bases spanning the gap. The CDR3 consists of 15 residues. In DNA form, the CDR3 reads TGTGCCAGCAGCTTCTTAAGGGACACGGCAGATACGCAGTATTTT. Translation: CASSFLRDTADTQYF.

The gene calls are TRBV27 and TRBJ1-6, with D maybe TRBD1 (6 bases). Deletions cut 3 bases from V and 4 bases from J, with 13 bases between. The CDR3 sequence is 16 residues long. Germline CDR1 is MNHEY and CDR2 is SMNVEV (reference sequence). The CDR3 DNA reads TGTGCCAGCAGTTTCGAGGGGGTGCGATATAATTCACCCCTCCACTTT. As protein: CASSFEGVRYNSPLHF.

This clone was observed at least ten times. The chain carries TRBV5-8 and TRBJ1-5, with D perhaps TRBD1 (6 bases). The ends were cut back, 4 bases at V and 3 bases at J, with 8 bases in the middle. This CDR3 region has 13 residues. Germline V gives CDR1 SGHTS, CDR2 YDEGEE. The CDR3: CASSGQFNQPQHF. As DNA, the CDR3 is TGTGCCAGCAGCGGACAGTTCAATCAGCCCCAGCATTTT.

The chain has TRBV7-9 and TRBJ1-2; 11 nucleotides align to TRBD1. With 5 bases clipped from V and 1 base from J, the junction kept 6 bases outside the gene matches. The germline V gene has CDR1 SEHNR and CDR2 FQNEAQ (reference sequence). This CDR3 region has 16 residues. CDR3 loop: CASSRGTGGFNYGYTF. As DNA, the CDR3 is TGTGCCAGCAGCAGAGGGACAGGGGGGTTTAACTATGGCTACACCTTC. The whole variable domain, filled in from reference TRBV7-9 and TRBJ1-2, reads DTGVSQNPRHKITKRGQNVTFRCDPISEHNRLYWYRQTLGQGPEFLTYFQNEAQLEKSRLLSDRFSAERPKGSFSTLEIQRTEQGDSAMYLCASSRGTGGFNYGYTFGSGTRLTVV.

The rearrangement uses TRBV6-5 and TRBJ1-2; D unclear. Trimming shortened V by 6 bases and J by 1 base, and 12 bases separated the two germline ends. There are 14 residues in the CDR3. Per the germline V gene, CDR1 is MNHEY and CDR2 is SVGAGI. The CDR3 coding sequence is TGTGCCAGCAGCTGGGCCCCCGATAACTATGGCTACACCTTC. This codes for CASSWAPDNYGYTF.

The chain links TRBV5-4 to TRBJ2-1, with 7 bases aligning to TRBD1. Unmatched junction bases numbered 7, after V lost 5 bases and J lost 11 bases. The CDR3 consists of 12 residues. CDR1 is SGHNT, CDR2 YYREEE, per germline (reference sequence). The DNA of the CDR3 is TGTGCCAGCAGGGCGGACAGGCAAAAGCAGTTCTTC. This encodes CASRADRQKQFF. Combining the CDR3 with reference TRBV5-4 and TRBJ2-1 gives the whole variable domain ETGVTQSPTHLIKTRGQQVTLRCSSQSGHNTVSWYQQALGQGPQFIFQYYREEENGRGNFPPRFSGLQFPNYSSELNVNALELDDSALYLCASRADRQKQFFGPGTRLTVL.